The source of this TCR beta chain is a study of blood T cells in healthy people across ages. Healthy Russian Caucasian donors spanned ages roughly 6 to 100 years. This clonotype was observed a handful of times. At one end, the junction sequence differs from germline, possibly due to a read error. It was with a sample-barcoded 5' primer and a J-beta primer mix that a second PCR of about 6 to 11 cycles was run. TCRdb itself ran the 5' RACE reads through MiXCR, one entry per CDR3 protein. The profile shows approximately 780,000 distinct CDR3 sequences, more than 25% of them singletons. These same data were also listed under a study on T cells of mothers and their children.

The TCR sequence derives from a boy under 18 in good health. The specimen sequenced was blood.

Here the CDR3 reads CAVSERTGEGTEAFF. The CDR3 DNA reads TGTGCCGTCAGTGAGCGTACAGGGGAGGGAACTGAAGCTTTCTTT. The rearrangement joins TRBV10-3 to TRBJ1-1; 7 bases fit TRBD1. CDR3 length: 15 residues. The germline V gene encodes CDR1 ENHRY and CDR2 SYGVKD.